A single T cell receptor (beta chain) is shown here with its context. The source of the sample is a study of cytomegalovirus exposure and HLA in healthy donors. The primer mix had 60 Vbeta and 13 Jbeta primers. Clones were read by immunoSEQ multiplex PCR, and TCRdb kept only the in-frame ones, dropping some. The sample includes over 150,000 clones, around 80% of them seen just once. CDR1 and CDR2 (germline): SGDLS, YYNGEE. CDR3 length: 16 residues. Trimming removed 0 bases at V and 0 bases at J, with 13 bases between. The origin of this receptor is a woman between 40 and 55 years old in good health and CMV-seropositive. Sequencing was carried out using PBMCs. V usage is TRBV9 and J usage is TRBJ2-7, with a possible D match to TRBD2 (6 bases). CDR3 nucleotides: TGTGCCAGCAGCGTAGGAGGGGCGGGGAGCTCCTACGAGCAGTACTTC. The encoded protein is CASSVGGAGSSYEQYF. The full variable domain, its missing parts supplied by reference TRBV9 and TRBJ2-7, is DSGVTQTPKHLITATGQRVTLRCSPRSGDLSVYWYQQSLDQGLQFLIQYYNGEERAKGNILERFSAQQFPDLHSELNLSSLELGDSALYFCASSVGGAGSSYEQYFGPGTRLTVT.